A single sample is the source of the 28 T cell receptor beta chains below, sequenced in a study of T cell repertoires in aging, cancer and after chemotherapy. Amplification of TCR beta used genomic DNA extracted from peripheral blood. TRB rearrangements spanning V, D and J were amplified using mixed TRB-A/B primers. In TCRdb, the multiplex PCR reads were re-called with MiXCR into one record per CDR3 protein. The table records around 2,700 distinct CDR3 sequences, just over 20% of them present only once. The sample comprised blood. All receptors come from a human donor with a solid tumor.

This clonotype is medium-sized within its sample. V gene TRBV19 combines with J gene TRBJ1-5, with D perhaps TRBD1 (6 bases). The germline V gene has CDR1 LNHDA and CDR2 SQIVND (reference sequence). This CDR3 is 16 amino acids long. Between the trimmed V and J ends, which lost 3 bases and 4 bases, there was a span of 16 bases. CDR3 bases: TGTGCCAGTAGTATCTCGGGGGCCTGGCTGAATCAGCCCCAGCATTTT. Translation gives CASSISGAWLNQPQHF.

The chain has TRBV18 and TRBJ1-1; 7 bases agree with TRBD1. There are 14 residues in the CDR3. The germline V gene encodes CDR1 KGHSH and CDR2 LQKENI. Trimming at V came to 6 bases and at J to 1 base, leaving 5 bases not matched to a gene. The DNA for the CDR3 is TGTGCCAGCTCGCTCGGGACAGCGAACACTGAAGCTTTCTTT. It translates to CASSLGTANTEAFF.

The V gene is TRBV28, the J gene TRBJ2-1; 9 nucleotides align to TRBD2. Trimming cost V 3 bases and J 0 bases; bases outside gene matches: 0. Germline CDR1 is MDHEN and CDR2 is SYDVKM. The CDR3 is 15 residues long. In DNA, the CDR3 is TGTGCCAGCAGTTTTAGCGGGAGCTCCTACAATGAGCAGTTCTTC. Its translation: CASSFSGSSYNEQFF.

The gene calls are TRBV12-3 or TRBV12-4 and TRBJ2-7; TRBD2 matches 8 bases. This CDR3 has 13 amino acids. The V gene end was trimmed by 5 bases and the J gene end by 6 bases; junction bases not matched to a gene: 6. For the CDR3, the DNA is TGTGCCAGCAGTGACGGGGGGGCGCGCGAGCAGTACTTC. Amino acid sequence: CASSDGGAREQYF.

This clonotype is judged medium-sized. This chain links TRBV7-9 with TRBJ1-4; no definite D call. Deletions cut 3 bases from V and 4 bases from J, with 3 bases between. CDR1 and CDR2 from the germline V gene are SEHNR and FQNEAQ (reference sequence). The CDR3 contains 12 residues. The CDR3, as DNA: TGTGCCAGCAGCTTGAATAATGAAAAACTGTTTTTT. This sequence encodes CASSLNNEKLFF.

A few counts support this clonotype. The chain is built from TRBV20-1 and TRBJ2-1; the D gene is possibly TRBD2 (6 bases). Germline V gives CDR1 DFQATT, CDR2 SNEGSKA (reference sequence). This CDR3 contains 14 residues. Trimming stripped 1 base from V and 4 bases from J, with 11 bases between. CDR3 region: CSARGRGGYNEQFF. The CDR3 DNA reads TGCAGTGCTAGAGGGAGGGGCGGGTACAATGAGCAGTTCTTC.

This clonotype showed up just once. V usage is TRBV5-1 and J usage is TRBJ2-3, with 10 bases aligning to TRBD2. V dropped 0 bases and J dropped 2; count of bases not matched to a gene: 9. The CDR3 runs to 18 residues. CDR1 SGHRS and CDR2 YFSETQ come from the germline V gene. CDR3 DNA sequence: TGCGCCAGCAGCTTGGTTGGTAGCGGGGGGCGTATCACAGATACGCAGTATTTT. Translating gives CASSLVGSGGRITDTQYF.

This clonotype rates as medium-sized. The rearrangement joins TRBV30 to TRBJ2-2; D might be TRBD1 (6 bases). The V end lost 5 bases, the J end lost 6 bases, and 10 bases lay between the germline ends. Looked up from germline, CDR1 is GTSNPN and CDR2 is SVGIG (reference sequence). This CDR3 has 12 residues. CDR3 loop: CAWDHRAGELFF. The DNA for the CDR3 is TGTGCCTGGGACCACAGGGCCGGGGAGCTGTTTTTT.

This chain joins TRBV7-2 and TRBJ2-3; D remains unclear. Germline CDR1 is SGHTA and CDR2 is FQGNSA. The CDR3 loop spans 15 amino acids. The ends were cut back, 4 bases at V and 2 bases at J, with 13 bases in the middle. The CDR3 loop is CASSSESRATDTQYF. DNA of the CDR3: TGTGCCAGCAGCTCAGAGTCTAGGGCCACAGATACGCAGTATTTT.

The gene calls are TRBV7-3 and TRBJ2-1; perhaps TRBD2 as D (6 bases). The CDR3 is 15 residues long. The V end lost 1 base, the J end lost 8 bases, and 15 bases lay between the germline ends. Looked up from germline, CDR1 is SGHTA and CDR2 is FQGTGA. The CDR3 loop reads CASSLNRASAYEQFF. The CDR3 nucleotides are TGTGCCAGCAGCTTAAATCGGGCTAGCGCCTATGAGCAGTTCTTC.

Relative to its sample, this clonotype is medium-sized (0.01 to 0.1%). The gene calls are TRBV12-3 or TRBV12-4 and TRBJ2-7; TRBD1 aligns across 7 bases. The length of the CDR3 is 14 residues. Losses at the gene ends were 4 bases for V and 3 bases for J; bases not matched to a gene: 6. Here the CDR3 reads CASSYGQVNYEQYF. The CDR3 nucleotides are TGTGCCAGCAGTTACGGACAGGTAAACTACGAGCAGTACTTC.

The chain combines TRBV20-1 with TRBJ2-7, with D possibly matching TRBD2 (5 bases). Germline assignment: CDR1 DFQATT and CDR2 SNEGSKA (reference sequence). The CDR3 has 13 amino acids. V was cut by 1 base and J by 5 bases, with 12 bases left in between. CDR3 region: CSARGSPGNEQYF. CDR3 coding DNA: TGCAGTGCTAGAGGGTCTCCCGGGAACGAGCAGTACTTC.

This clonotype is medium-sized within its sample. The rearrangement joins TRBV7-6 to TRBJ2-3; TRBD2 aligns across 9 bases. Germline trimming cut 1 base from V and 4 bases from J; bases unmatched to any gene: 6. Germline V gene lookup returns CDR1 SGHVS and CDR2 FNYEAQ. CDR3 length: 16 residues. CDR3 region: CASSLGAGGGADTQYF. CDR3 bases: TGTGCCAGCAGCTTAGGTGCGGGGGGGGGGGCAGATACGCAGTATTTT. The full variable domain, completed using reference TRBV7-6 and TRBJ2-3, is GAGVSQSPRYKVTKRGQDVALRCDPISGHVSLYWYRQALGQGPEFLTYFNYEAQQDKSGLPNDRFSAERPEGSISTLTIQRTEQRDSAMYRCASSLGAGGGADTQYFGPGTRLTVL.

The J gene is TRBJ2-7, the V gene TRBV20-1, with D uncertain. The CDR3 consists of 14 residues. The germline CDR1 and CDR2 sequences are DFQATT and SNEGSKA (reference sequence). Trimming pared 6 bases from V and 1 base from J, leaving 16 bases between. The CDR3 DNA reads TGCAGTGCCGCCCCCGCCAGAGTATCCTACGAGCAGTACTTC. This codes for CSAAPARVSYEQYF.

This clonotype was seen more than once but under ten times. CDR3 amino acids: CASRGTSENIQYF. The CDR3 bases are TGTGCCAGCCGGGGGACTAGCGAAAACATTCAGTACTTC. The chain recombines TRBV6-6 with TRBJ2-4; 10 bases match TRBD2. The J segment lost 5 bases and the V segment lost 8 bases, leaving 3 bases of the junction unmatched. The germline V gene encodes CDR1 MNHNY and CDR2 SVGAGI (reference sequence). The CDR3 is 13 amino acids.

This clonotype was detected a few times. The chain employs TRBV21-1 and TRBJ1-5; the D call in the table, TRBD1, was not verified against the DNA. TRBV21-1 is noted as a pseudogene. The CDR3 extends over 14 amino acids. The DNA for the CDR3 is TGTGCCAGCAGCAACAGGGGAAACAATCAGCCCCAGCATTTT. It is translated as CASSNRGNNQPQHF.

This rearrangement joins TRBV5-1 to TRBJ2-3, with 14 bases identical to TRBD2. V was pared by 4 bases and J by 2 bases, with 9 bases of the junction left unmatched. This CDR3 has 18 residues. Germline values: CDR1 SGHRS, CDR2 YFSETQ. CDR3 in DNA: TGCGCCAGCAGCCGGCCGGGACTAGCGGGGGCCATCACAGATACGCAGTATTTT. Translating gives CASSRPGLAGAITDTQYF.

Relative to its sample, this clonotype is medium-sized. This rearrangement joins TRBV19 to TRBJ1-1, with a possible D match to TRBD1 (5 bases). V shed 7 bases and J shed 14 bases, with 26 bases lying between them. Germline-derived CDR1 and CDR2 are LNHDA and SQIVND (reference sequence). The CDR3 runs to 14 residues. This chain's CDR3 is CASTPTVYSLEAFF. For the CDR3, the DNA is TGTGCCAGTACCCCGACAGTATATTCGCTAGAGGCGTTCTTT.

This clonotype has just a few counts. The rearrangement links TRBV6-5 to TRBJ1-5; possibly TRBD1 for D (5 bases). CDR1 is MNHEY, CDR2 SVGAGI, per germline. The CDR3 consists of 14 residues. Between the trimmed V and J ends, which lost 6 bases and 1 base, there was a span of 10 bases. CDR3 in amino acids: CASRIDSSNQPQHF. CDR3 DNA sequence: TGTGCCAGCAGGATTGACAGCAGCAATCAGCCCCAGCATTTT.

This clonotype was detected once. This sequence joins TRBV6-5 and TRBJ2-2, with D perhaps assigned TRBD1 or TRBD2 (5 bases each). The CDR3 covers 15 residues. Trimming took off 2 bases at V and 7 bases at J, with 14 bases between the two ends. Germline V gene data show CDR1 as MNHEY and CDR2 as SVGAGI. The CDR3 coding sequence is TGTGCCAGCAGTTACGAGGTGGGGGTTGGCGGGGAGCTGTTTTTT. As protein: CASSYEVGVGGELFF.

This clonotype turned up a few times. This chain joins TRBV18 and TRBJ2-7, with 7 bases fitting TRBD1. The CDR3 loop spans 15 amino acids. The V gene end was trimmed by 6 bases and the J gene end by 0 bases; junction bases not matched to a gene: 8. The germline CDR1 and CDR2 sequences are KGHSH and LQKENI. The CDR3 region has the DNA TGTGCCAGCTCGCCCCAGGGGGTTGGCTCCTACGAGCAGTACTTC. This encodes CASSPQGVGSYEQYF.

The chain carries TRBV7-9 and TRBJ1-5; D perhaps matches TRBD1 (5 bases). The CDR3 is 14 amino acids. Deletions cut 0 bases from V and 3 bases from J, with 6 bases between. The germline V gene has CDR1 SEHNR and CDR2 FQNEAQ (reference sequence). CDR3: CASSLAGTNQPQHF. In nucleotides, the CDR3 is TGTGCCAGCAGCTTAGCTGGGACCAATCAGCCCCAGCATTTT.

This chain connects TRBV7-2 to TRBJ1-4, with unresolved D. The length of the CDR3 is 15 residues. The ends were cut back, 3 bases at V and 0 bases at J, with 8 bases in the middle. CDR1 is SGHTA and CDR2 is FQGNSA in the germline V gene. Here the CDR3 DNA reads TGTGCCAGCAGCTTGGGAAGTGCAACTAATGAAAAACTGTTTTTT. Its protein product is CASSLGSATNEKLFF.

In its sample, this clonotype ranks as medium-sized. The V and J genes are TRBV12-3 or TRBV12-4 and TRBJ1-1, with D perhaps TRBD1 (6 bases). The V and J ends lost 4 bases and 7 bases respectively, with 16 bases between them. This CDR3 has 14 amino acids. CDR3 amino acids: CASSSTYRVNEAFF. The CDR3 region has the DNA TGTGCCAGCAGTTCAACTTACAGGGTCAATGAAGCTTTCTTT.

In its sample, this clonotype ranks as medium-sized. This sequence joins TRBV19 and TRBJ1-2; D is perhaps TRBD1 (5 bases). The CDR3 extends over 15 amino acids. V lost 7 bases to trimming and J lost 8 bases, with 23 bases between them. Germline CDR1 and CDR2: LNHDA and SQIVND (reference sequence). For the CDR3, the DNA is TGTGCCAGTATGGCCCTTGACAGACCCTCTATGGGCTACACCTTC. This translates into CASMALDRPSMGYTF.

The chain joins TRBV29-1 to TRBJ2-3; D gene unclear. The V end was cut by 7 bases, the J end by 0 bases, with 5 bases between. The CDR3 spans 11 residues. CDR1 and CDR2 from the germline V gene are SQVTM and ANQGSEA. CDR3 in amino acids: CSALSTDTQYF. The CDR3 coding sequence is TGCAGCGCCCTTAGCACAGATACGCAGTATTTT.

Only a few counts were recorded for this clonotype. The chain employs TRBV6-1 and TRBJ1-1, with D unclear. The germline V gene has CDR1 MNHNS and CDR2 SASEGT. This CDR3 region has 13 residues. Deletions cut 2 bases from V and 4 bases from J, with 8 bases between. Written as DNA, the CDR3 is TGTGCCAGCAGTGAACTAATGGGCACTGAAGCTTTCTTT. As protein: CASSELMGTEAFF.

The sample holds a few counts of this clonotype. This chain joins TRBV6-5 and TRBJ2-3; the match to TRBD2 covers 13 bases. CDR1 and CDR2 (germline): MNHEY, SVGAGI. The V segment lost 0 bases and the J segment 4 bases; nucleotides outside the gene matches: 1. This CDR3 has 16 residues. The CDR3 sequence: CASSYSTSGGSDTQYF. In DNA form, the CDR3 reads TGTGCCAGCAGTTACTCGACTAGCGGGGGGTCAGATACGCAGTATTTT.